This TCR beta chain was documented in a study of blood T cell repertoires in COVID-19. Study background: Some COVID-19 samples were acute and others convalescent; all came from the United States, Italy and Spain. PBMCs, B-cell-depleted T cells, or T cells were the source of the cDNA or gDNA that made up the material.

V lost 8 bases and J lost 0, with 11 bases in between. This CDR3 is built from 15 residues. Germline CDR1 reads LNHDA; CDR2 reads SQIVND (reference sequence). Per the original methods: For nucleated cells, counts were estimated from reference gene primer amplification. Clones were read by immunoSEQ multiplex PCR, and TCRdb kept only the in-frame ones, dropping some. V and J calls and clone size come straight from that table; D and trimming were deduced from the DNA. This table has tens of thousands of clones, roughly 88% appearing once. This clone was counted once. The source of this sequence is a young man with acute or convalescent COVID-19. The chain couples TRBV19 to TRBJ2-6; D not resolved. The sequenced sample consisted of peripheral blood. The CDR3 reads CASGDRLSGANVLTF. In DNA form, the CDR3 reads TGTGCCAGTGGAGACCGCCTCTCTGGGGCCAACGTCCTGACTTTC.